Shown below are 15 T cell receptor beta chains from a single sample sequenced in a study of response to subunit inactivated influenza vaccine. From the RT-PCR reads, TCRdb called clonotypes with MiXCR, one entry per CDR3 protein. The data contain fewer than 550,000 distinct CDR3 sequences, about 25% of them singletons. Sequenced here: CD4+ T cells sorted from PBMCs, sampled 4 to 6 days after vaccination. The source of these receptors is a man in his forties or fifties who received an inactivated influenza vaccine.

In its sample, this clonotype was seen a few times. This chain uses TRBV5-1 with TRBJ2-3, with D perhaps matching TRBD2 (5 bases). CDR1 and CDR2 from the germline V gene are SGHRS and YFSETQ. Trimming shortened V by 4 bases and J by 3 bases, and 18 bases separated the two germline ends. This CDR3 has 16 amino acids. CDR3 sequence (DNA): TGCGCCAGCAGCGATGGCAAAGGGAGTGGTACAGATACGCAGTATTTT. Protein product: CASSDGKGSGTDTQYF.

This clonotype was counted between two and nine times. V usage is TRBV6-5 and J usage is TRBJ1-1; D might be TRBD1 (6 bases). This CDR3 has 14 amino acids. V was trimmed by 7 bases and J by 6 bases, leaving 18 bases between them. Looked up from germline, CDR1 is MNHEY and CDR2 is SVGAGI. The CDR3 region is CASILRGGPPEAFF. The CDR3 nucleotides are TGTGCCAGCATTCTCCGTGGGGGGCCCCCTGAAGCTTTCTTT.

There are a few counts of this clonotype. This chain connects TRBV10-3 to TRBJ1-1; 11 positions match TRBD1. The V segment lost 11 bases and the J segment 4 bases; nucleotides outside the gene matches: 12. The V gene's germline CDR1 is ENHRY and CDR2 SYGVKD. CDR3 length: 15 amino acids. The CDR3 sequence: CAARGTGTGGTEAFF. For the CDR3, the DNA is TGTGCCGCCAGGGGGACCGGGACAGGGGGCACTGAAGCTTTCTTT.

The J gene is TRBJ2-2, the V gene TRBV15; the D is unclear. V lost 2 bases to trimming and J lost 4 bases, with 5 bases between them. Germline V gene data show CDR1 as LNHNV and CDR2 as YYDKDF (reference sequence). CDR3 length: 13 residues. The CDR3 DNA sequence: TGTGCCACCAGCAGACAATTCACCGGGGAGCTGTTTTTT. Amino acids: CATSRQFTGELFF.

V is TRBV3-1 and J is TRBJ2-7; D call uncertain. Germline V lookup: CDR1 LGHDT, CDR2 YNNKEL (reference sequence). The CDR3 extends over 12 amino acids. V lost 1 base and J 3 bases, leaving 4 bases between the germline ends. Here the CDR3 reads CASSQGDYEQYF. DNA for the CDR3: TGTGCCAGCAGCCAAGGAGACTACGAGCAGTACTTC.

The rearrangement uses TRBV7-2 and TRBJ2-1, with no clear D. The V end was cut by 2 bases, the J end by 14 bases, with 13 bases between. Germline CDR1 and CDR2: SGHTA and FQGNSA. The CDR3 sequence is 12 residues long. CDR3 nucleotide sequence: TGTGCCAGCAGCTTACAGGCCAGTCTTGAGTTCTTC. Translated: CASSLQASLEFF.

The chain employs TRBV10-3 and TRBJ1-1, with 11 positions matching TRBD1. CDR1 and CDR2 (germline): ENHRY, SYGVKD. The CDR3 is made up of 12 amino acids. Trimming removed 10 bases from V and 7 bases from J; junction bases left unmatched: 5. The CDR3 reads CATGQGAFEAFF. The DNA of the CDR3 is TGTGCCACTGGACAGGGGGCCTTTGAAGCTTTCTTT.

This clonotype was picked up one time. The CDR3 coding sequence is TGTGCCAGCAGTCAACTAGCTAGTGGTATCCCAGATACGCAGTATTTT. Translation gives CASSQLASGIPDTQYF. V and J are TRBV12-3 or TRBV12-4 and TRBJ2-3; D possibly corresponds to TRBD2 (6 bases). The CDR3 length is 16 residues. Trimming stripped 5 bases from V and 4 bases from J, with 19 bases between.

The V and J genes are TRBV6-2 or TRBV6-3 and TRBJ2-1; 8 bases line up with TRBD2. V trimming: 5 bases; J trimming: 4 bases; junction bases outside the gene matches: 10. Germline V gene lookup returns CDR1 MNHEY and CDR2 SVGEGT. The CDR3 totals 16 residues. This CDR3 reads CASSRPTSGRYNEQFF. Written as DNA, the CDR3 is TGTGCCAGCAGTCGACCAACTAGCGGACGATACAATGAGCAGTTCTTC.

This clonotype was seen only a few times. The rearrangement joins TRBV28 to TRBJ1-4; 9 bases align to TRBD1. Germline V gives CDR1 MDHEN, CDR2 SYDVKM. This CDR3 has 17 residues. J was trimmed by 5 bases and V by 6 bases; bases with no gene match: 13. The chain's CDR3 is CASSPSRDRVKNEKLFF. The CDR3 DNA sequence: TGTGCCAGCAGCCCGAGCCGGGACAGGGTGAAGAATGAAAAACTGTTTTTT. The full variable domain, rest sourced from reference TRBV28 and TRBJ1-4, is DVKVTQSSRYLVKRTGEKVFLECVQDMDHENMFWYRQDPGLGLRLIYFSYDVKMKEKGDIPEGYSVSREKKERFSLILESASTNQTSMYLCASSPSRDRVKNEKLFFGSGTQLSVL.

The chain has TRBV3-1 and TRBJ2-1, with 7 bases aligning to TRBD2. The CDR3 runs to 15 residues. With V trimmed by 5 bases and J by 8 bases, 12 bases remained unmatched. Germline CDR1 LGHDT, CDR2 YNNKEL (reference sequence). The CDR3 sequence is CASSFTSVLRDEQFF. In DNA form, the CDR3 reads TGTGCCAGCAGCTTCACTAGCGTGCTCCGTGATGAGCAGTTCTTC.

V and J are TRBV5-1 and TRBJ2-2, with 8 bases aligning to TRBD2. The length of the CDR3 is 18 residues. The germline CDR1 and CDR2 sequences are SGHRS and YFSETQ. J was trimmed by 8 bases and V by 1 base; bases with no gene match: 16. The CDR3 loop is CASSLSSGGRIVSGELFF. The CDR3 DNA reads TGCGCCAGCAGCTTGAGTTCTGGCGGGAGGATTGTATCTGGGGAGCTGTTTTTT.

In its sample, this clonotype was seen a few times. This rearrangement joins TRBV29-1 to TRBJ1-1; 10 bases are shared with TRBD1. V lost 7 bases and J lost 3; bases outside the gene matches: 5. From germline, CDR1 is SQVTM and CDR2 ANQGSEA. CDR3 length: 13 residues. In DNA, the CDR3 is TGCAGCGGCGCGGGACAGGGGCACACTGAAGCTTTCTTT. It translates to CSGAGQGHTEAFF.

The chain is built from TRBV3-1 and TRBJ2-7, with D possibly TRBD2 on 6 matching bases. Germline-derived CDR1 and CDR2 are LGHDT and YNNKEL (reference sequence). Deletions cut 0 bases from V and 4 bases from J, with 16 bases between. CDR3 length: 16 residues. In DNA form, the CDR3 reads TGTGCCAGCAGCCAAGATTGGTCGACTGGAGGGTACGAGCAGTACTTC. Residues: CASSQDWSTGGYEQYF.

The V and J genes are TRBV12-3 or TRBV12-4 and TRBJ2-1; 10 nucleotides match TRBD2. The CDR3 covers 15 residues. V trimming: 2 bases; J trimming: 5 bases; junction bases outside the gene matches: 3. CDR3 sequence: CASSLPSGSDNEQFF. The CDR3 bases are TGTGCCAGCAGTTTACCTAGCGGGAGCGACAATGAGCAGTTCTTC.